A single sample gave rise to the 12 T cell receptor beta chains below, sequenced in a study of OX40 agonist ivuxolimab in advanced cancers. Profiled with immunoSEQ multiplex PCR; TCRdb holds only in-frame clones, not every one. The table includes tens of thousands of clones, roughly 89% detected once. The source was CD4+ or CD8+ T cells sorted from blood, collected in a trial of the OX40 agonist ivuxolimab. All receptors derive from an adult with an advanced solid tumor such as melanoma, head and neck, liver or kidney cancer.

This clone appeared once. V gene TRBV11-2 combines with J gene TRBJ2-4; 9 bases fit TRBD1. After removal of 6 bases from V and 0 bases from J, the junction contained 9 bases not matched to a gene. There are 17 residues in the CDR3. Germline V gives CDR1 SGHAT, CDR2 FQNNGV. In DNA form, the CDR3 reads TGTGCCAGCAGTCGTCGGACAGGGGCACTAGCCAAAAACATTCAGTACTTC. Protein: CASSRRTGALAKNIQYF.

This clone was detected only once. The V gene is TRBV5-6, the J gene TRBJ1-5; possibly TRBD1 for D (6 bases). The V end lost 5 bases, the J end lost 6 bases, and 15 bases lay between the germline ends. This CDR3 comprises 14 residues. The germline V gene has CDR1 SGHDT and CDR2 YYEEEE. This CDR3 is CASSLQGRSQPQHF. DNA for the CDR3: TGTGCCAGCAGTCTACAGGGACGCAGTCAGCCCCAGCATTTT.

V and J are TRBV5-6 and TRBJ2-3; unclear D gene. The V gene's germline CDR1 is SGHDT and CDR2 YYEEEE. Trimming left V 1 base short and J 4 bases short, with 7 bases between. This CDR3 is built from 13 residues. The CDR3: CASSLRFSDTQYF. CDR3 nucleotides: TGTGCCAGCAGCTTGAGATTTTCAGATACGCAGTATTTT.

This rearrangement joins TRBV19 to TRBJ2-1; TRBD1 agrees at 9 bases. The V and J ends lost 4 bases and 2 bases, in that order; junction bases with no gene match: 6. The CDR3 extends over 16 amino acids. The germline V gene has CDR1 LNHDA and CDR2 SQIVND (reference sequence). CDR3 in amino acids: CASSRGQGNAYNEQFF. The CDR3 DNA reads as TGTGCCAGTAGTAGAGGACAGGGGAATGCCTACAATGAGCAGTTCTTC.

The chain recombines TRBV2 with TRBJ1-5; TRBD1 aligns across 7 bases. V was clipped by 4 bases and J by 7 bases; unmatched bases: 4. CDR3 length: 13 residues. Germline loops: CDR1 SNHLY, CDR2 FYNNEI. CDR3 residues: CASSGTGSQPQHF. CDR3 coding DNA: TGTGCCAGCAGTGGGACAGGCAGCCAGCCCCAGCATTTT.

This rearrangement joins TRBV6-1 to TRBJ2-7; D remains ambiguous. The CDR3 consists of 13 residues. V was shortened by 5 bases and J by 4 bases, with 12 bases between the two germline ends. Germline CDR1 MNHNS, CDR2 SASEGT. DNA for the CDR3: TGTGCCAGCAGTACTAATGACGGGTACGAGCAGTACTTC. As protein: CASSTNDGYEQYF.

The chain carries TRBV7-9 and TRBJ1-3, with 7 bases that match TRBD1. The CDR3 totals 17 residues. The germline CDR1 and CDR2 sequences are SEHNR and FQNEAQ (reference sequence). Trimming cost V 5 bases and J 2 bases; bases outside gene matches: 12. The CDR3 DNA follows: TGTGCCAGCAGCGCCTCCGGGACAGAAAGTACTGGAAACACCATATATTTT. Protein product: CASSASGTESTGNTIYF.

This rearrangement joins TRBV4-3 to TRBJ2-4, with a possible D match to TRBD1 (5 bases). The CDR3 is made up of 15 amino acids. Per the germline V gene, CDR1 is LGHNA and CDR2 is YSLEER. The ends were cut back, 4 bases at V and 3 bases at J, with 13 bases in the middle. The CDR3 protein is CASSRDRTLKNIQYF. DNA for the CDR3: TGCGCCAGCAGCCGAGACAGAACACTCAAAAACATTCAGTACTTC.

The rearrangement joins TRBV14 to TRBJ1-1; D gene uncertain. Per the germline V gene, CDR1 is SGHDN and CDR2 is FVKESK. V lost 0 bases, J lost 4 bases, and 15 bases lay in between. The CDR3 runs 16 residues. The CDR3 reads CASSQDSGYAGTEAFF. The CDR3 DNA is TGTGCCAGCAGCCAAGATAGTGGGTATGCGGGCACTGAAGCTTTCTTT.

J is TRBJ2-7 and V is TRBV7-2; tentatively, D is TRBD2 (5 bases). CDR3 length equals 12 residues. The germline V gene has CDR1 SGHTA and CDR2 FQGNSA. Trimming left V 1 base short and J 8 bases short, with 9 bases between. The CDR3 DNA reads TGTGCCAGCAGCTTAGTTTCTAGCCAGCAGTACTTC. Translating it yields CASSLVSSQQYF.

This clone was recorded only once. The CDR3 spells CSVDGETGERATQYF. The CDR3 nucleotides are TGCAGCGTTGACGGGGAGACAGGGGAACGGGCTACGCAGTATTTT. The J gene is TRBJ2-3, the V gene TRBV29-1, with 8 bases lining up with TRBD1. This CDR3 has 15 amino acids. The germline V gene has CDR1 SQVTM and CDR2 ANQGSEA. Trimming at V came to 3 bases and at J to 8 bases, leaving 13 bases not matched to a gene.

CDR3 region: CSAKKAGDEQYF. In DNA form, the CDR3 reads TGCAGCGCCAAGAAGGCGGGGGACGAGCAGTACTTC. This chain joins TRBV29-1 and TRBJ2-7, with 7 bases aligning to TRBD2. The junction had 8 bases not matched to a gene; V was cut back by 7 bases and J by 5 bases. The CDR3 consists of 12 residues. Germline loops: CDR1 SQVTM, CDR2 ANQGSEA.